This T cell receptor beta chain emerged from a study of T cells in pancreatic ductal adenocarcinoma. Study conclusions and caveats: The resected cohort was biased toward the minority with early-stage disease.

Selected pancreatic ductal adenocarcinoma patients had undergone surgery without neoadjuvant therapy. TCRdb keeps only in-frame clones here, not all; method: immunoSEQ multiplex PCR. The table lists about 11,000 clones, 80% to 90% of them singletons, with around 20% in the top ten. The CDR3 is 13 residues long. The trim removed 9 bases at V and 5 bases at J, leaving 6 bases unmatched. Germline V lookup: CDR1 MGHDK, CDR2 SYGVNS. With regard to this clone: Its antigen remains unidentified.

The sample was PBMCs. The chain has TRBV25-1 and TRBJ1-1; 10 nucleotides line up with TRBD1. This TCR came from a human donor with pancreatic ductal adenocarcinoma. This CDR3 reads CASQGGQGTEAFF. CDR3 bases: TGTGCCAGTCAAGGGGGACAGGGGACTGAAGCTTTCTTT.